These 10 T cell receptor beta chains came from one sample sequenced in a study of cytomegalovirus exposure and HLA in healthy donors. Vbeta (60) and Jbeta (13) primers were used in the PCR. Some clones are missing from TCRdb's copy, which holds only in-frame ones; the method was immunoSEQ multiplex PCR. The repertoire holds approximately 220,000 clones, 65% to 90% seen once, with around 1.4% in the top ten. The material sequenced was PBMCs. These receptors all come from a girl aged 10-17 years in good health and CMV-seronegative.

Only one count was recorded for this clone. This CDR3 reads CASSIKGLNTEAFF. Here the CDR3 DNA reads TGTGCCAGTAGTATCAAGGGGCTGAACACTGAAGCTTTCTTT. The chain carries TRBV19 and TRBJ1-1; TRBD1 might be the D (5 bases). Germline lookup yields CDR1 LNHDA and CDR2 SQIVND (reference sequence). Trimming took off 3 bases at V and 0 bases at J, with 8 bases between the two ends. The CDR3 consists of 14 residues.

V is TRBV29-1 and J is TRBJ1-3; 7 bases map to TRBD1. Germline CDR1 and CDR2: SQVTM and ANQGSEA. The CDR3 has 14 amino acids. V was pared by 6 bases and J by 0 bases, with 5 bases of the junction left unmatched. The CDR3, as DNA: TGCAGCGTCTGGGACAGTTCCTCTGGAAACACCATATATTTT. Translating gives CSVWDSSSGNTIYF.

In this sample, this clone turned up once. This chain connects TRBV2 to TRBJ2-3, with 7 bases fitting TRBD2. The CDR3 extends over 13 amino acids. The germline V gene has CDR1 SNHLY and CDR2 FYNNEI. V lost 7 bases to trimming and J lost 4 bases; unmatched junction nucleotides: 5. The CDR3 spells CASNRRGADTQYF. CDR3 nucleotides: TGTGCCAGCAATAGACGGGGGGCAGATACGCAGTATTTT.

This rearrangement joins TRBV6-6 to TRBJ2-4, with 9 bases lining up with TRBD2. J was trimmed by 4 bases and V by 8 bases; bases with no gene match: 9. Per the germline V gene, CDR1 is MNHNY and CDR2 is SVGAGI (reference sequence). CDR3 length: 15 amino acids. The CDR3 spells CASHRDLAGKNIQYF. CDR3 nucleotide sequence: TGTGCCAGCCACAGGGACCTAGCGGGAAAAAACATTCAGTACTTC.

The chain uses TRBV18 and TRBJ2-4, with D possibly matching TRBD2 (6 bases). Between the trimmed V and J ends, which lost 3 bases and 0 bases, there was a span of 12 bases. Germline V gives CDR1 KGHSH, CDR2 LQKENI. This CDR3 is built from 16 residues. The CDR3 nucleotides are TGTGCCAGCTCACCCGCGGGAAAACTAGCCAAAAACATTCAGTACTTC. Its translation: CASSPAGKLAKNIQYF.

The chain uses TRBV5-5 and TRBJ2-6; TRBD1 might be the D (5 bases). CDR3 length equals 17 residues. Germline-derived CDR1 and CDR2 are SGHKS and YYEKEE (reference sequence). V lost 4 bases to trimming and J lost 0 bases, with 14 bases between them. Here the CDR3 DNA reads TGTGCCAGCAGCCCTCACAGGTCGGGCTCTGGGGCCAACGTCCTGACTTTC. Translation gives CASSPHRSGSGANVLTF.

The sample holds a few counts of this clone. The CDR3 coding sequence is TGTGCCAGCAGTGAGGTGGGGCAGGGTGAACTGTTTTTT. Protein: CASSEVGQGELFF. The chain has TRBV2 and TRBJ1-4; weak D call: TRBD1 (5 bases). Germline CDR1 reads SNHLY; CDR2 reads FYNNEI. The CDR3 extends over 13 amino acids. V lost 3 bases and J 12 bases, leaving 14 bases between the germline ends.

This clone was seen a handful of times. The genes are TRBV4-2 and TRBJ1-4; possible D gene TRBD1, 6 bases. V lost 1 base to trimming and J lost 1 base, with 19 bases between them. This CDR3 comprises 19 residues. CDR1 and CDR2 (germline): LGHNA, YNFKEQ. CDR3 sequence reads: CASSQASGYRVRTNEKLFF. In nucleotides, the CDR3 is TGTGCCAGCAGCCAAGCATCAGGCTACAGGGTCAGAACTAATGAAAAACTGTTTTTT.

The J gene is TRBJ1-4, the V gene TRBV28; D is unresolved. Trimming cost V 4 bases and J 4 bases, with 10 bases left between them. This CDR3 comprises 14 residues. Germline-derived CDR1 and CDR2 are MDHEN and SYDVKM. For the CDR3, the DNA is TGTGCCAGCAGTTCTCCGGGAGATAATGAAAAACTGTTTTTT. The encoded protein is CASSSPGDNEKLFF.

This CDR3 is CASSIRQGNTEAFF. The CDR3 nucleotides are TGTGCCAGCAGCATAAGACAGGGAAACACTGAAGCTTTCTTT. This chain connects TRBV7-2 to TRBJ1-1, with 7 bases identical to TRBD1. In germline, CDR1 is SGHTA, CDR2 FQGNSA. This CDR3 has 14 amino acids. Trimming removed 5 bases from V and 2 bases from J; junction bases left unmatched: 5.